One sample yielded the 27 T cell receptor beta chains listed below, sequenced in a study of patients and donors after allogeneic stem cell transplantation. TCRdb used MiXCR to reprocess the RT-PCR reads, holding one entry per CDR3 protein. The data show around 200,000 distinct CDR3 sequences, roughly two fifths seen once. Material: blood, either unsorted or a sorted T cell fraction (not recorded which). All receptors derive from a human donor who was either an allogeneic HSCT recipient or a stem cell or donor lymphocyte infusion donor (not recorded which). It is not recorded whose cells these are; they may come from a transplant donor.

The chain recombines TRBV25-1 with TRBJ1-5; D call uncertain. This CDR3 spans 13 amino acids. V gave up 3 bases and J gave up 4 bases, with 7 bases separating them. From germline, CDR1 is MGHDK and CDR2 SYGVNS. CDR3 DNA sequence: TGTGCCAGCAGTGACGGCAGGAATCAGCCCCAGCATTTT. This sequence encodes CASSDGRNQPQHF.

The chain recombines TRBV10-3 with TRBJ1-4; the D gene is possibly TRBD1 (5 bases). The germline CDR1 and CDR2 sequences are ENHRY and SYGVKD. The CDR3 is made up of 13 amino acids. The V end lost 6 bases, the J end lost 7 bases, and 12 bases lay between the germline ends. The CDR3 DNA is TGTGCCATCAGCCCAGGGCCGAGTGAAAAACTGTTTTTT. Protein product: CAISPGPSEKLFF.

In regard to this clonotype: At one end, the junction sequence differs from germline, possibly due to a read error. This chain joins TRBV29-1 and TRBJ1-2; 7 bases line up with TRBD1. CDR3 size: 14 residues. Germline V gene data show CDR1 as SQVTM and CDR2 as ANQGSEA. DNA for the CDR3: TGCAGCGCTGCGGAGGGGGCGACTAACTATGGCTACGCCTTC. Amino acid sequence: CSAAEGATNYGYAF.

This clonotype turned up a few times. J is TRBJ1-1 and V is TRBV12-3 or TRBV12-4, with 9 bases lining up with TRBD1. V shed 4 bases and J 0 bases; nucleotides not matched to a gene: 3. The CDR3 is 15 amino acids. CDR3 nucleotide sequence: TGTGCCAGCAGTTCACAGGGGGCCCTGAACACTGAAGCTTTCTTT. Translation: CASSSQGALNTEAFF.

This chain links TRBV29-1 with TRBJ1-2; 9 bases match TRBD1. Germline values: CDR1 SQVTM, CDR2 ANQGSEA. There are 13 residues in the CDR3. V gave up 3 bases and J gave up 8 bases; unmatched junction bases: 7. CDR3 bases: TGCAGCGTTGACCGGGGACAGGGTCGAGGCTACACCTTC. Amino acid sequence: CSVDRGQGRGYTF.

J is TRBJ1-1 and V is TRBV5-1; D remains ambiguous. The germline CDR1 and CDR2 sequences are SGHRS and YFSETQ. CDR3 length: 15 residues. Trimming cost V 0 bases and J 10 bases, with 19 bases left between them. CDR3 amino acids: CASSLGGSATDRAFF. The CDR3, as DNA: TGCGCCAGCAGCTTGGGAGGATCAGCAACTGATAGAGCTTTCTTT.

V usage is TRBV25-1 and J usage is TRBJ1-5; unclear D gene. This CDR3 has 13 amino acids. The V gene's germline CDR1 is MGHDK and CDR2 SYGVNS. V lost 3 bases and J 0 bases, leaving 3 bases between the germline ends. The DNA for the CDR3 is TGTGCCAGCAGTGACCTTAGCAATCAGCCCCAGCATTTT. Translating gives CASSDLSNQPQHF.

As to this clonotype: Its ends do not fully match the called genes, so a read error is possible. The chain has TRBV10-3 and TRBJ2-7; the D gene is possibly TRBD1 (6 bases). The CDR3 totals 13 residues. The germline CDR1 and CDR2 sequences are ENHRY and SYGVKD. The CDR3: CAINEDSTYEQYF. CDR3 sequence (DNA): TGTGCCATCAATGAGGACAGCACCTACGAGCAGTACTTC.

This clonotype came up a few times. The V call is TRBV27, the J call TRBJ1-6; no firm D call. Trimming removed 7 bases from V and 7 bases from J, with 5 bases in between. This CDR3 comprises 11 residues. Looked up from germline, CDR1 is MNHEY and CDR2 is SMNVEV (reference sequence). CDR3: CASTGNSPLHF. The CDR3 DNA reads as TGTGCCAGCACGGGAAATTCACCCCTCCACTTT.

V is TRBV7-9 and J is TRBJ2-5; 9 positions match TRBD1. The CDR3 length is 14 residues. Losses at the gene ends were 5 bases for V and 5 bases for J; bases not matched to a gene: 6. Germline V gene data show CDR1 as SEHNR and CDR2 as FQNEAQ (reference sequence). The CDR3 is CASSTGTGIETQYF. The CDR3 DNA sequence: TGTGCCAGCAGCACAGGGACAGGGATCGAGACCCAGTACTTC.

This clonotype has just a few counts. The J gene is TRBJ1-5, the V gene TRBV15; D gene ambiguous. This CDR3 spans 15 amino acids. Germline values: CDR1 LNHNV, CDR2 YYDKDF (reference sequence). V dropped 1 base and J dropped 4 bases, with 11 bases sitting between them. Here the CDR3 reads CATSRAGFWNQPQHF. CDR3 in DNA: TGTGCCACCAGCAGAGCGGGGTTCTGGAATCAGCCCCAGCATTTT.

The V and J genes are TRBV7-9 and TRBJ1-2; 8 bases align to TRBD1. With V trimmed by 1 base and J by 4 bases, 5 bases remained unmatched. CDR1 SEHNR and CDR2 FQNEAQ come from the germline V gene (reference sequence). This CDR3 is 15 amino acids long. CDR3: CASSLGQGPLYGYTF. The CDR3 DNA reads TGTGCCAGCAGCTTAGGACAGGGGCCCCTCTATGGCTACACCTTC.

The CDR3 is CASSPERGTNTGELFF. In nucleotides, the CDR3 is TGTGCCAGCAGCCCGGAACGGGGGACGAACACCGGGGAGCTGTTTTTT. This chain uses TRBV28 with TRBJ2-2; the D gene is possibly TRBD2 (6 bases). The V and J ends lost 6 bases and 0 bases respectively, with 14 bases between them. The germline gives CDR1 MDHEN, CDR2 SYDVKM. This CDR3 is 16 amino acids long.

This clonotype was seen many times. The chain employs TRBV12-3 or TRBV12-4 and TRBJ1-5; D remains ambiguous. The CDR3 consists of 13 residues. Between the trimmed V and J ends, which lost 2 bases and 4 bases, there was a span of 6 bases. CDR3 amino acids: CASSLSPNQPQHF. CDR3 DNA: TGTGCCAGCAGTTTAAGCCCGAATCAGCCCCAGCATTTT.

DNA of the CDR3: TGTGCCAGCAGACCAAGACAGGAGAGCTCCTATAATTCACCCCTCCACTTT. This encodes CASRPRQESSYNSPLHF. The chain carries TRBV6-1 and TRBJ1-6; tentative D call: TRBD1 (6 bases). Germline V gene sequence: CDR1 MNHNS, CDR2 SASEGT. The CDR3 extends over 17 amino acids. V was trimmed by 6 bases and J by 0 bases, leaving 15 bases between them.

This clonotype was picked up a small number of times. The chain recombines TRBV3-1 with TRBJ2-5; a weak D match, TRBD2 (5 bases). The V and J ends lost 5 bases and 2 bases respectively, with 12 bases between them. Germline CDR1 reads LGHDT; CDR2 reads YNNKEL (reference sequence). The CDR3 runs to 14 residues. For the CDR3, the DNA is TGTGCCAGCAGCGCCCGGACTGGGCAAGAGACCCAGTACTTC. Translating it yields CASSARTGQETQYF.

The chain employs TRBV20-1 and TRBJ2-3; 8 bases are a match to TRBD1. This CDR3 region has 11 residues. CDR1 is DFQATT, CDR2 SNEGSKA, per germline (reference sequence). The CDR3 reads CRPTGADTQYF. The CDR3 DNA follows: TGCAGGCCGACAGGGGCAGATACGCAGTATTTT.

The table lists this clonotype with a few counts. The V and J genes are TRBV20-1 and TRBJ1-4, with 7 bases lining up with TRBD1. V shed 6 bases and J 5 bases; nucleotides not matched to a gene: 6. Per the germline V gene, CDR1 is DFQATT and CDR2 is SNEGSKA (reference sequence). The CDR3 totals 13 residues. The CDR3: CSAHLTGNEKLFF. CDR3 nucleotide sequence: TGCAGTGCCCACCTGACAGGGAATGAAAAACTGTTTTTT.

J is TRBJ1-5 and V is TRBV9; TRBD1 is a possible D gene (6 bases). Trimming stripped 0 bases from V and 2 bases from J, with 9 bases between. The germline V gene encodes CDR1 SGDLS and CDR2 YYNGEE. The CDR3 spans 15 residues. Here the CDR3 DNA reads TGTGCCAGCAGCGTAGGCAGGGGAGGCAATCAGCCCCAGCATTTT. Translation gives CASSVGRGGNQPQHF.

The CDR3 is CSAREETQYF. DNA of the CDR3: TGCAGTGCTAGAGAAGAGACCCAGTACTTC. The chain is built from TRBV20-1 and TRBJ2-5; D not certain. The V end lost 0 bases, the J end lost 4 bases, and 0 bases lay between the germline ends. Germline CDR1 is DFQATT and CDR2 is SNEGSKA (reference sequence). The CDR3 is 10 residues long.

The chain joins TRBV15 to TRBJ1-1; D is ambiguous. The V gene lost 0 bases and the J gene lost 4 bases, with 6 bases spanning the gap. In germline, CDR1 is LNHNV, CDR2 YYDKDF (reference sequence). The CDR3 is made up of 13 amino acids. The chain's CDR3 is CATSREIVTEAFF. The CDR3 coding sequence is TGTGCCACCAGCAGAGAGATTGTCACTGAAGCTTTCTTT.

This chain links TRBV7-2 with TRBJ1-6, with 10 bases identical to TRBD1. This CDR3 spans 20 amino acids. Losses at the gene ends were 5 bases for V and 0 bases for J; bases not matched to a gene: 13. Germline assignment: CDR1 SGHTA and CDR2 FQGNSA. The CDR3 region is CASSRPGDRGQSSYNSPLHF. The CDR3 coding sequence is TGTGCCAGCAGCCGCCCCGGGGACAGGGGTCAGAGCTCCTATAATTCACCCCTCCACTTT.

V gene TRBV3-1 combines with J gene TRBJ1-1; 7 nucleotides align to TRBD1. The V segment lost 7 bases and the J segment 1 base; nucleotides outside the gene matches: 6. Germline V gene data show CDR1 as LGHDT and CDR2 as YNNKEL (reference sequence). The CDR3 contains 14 residues. The CDR3 here is CASTLGDRNTEAFF. The CDR3 DNA is TGTGCCAGCACTCTAGGGGACAGGAACACTGAAGCTTTCTTT.

The genes are TRBV6-4 and TRBJ1-5; maybe TRBD1 (6 bases). From germline, CDR1 is MRHNA and CDR2 SNTAGT. The V end was cut by 3 bases, the J end by 0 bases, with 6 bases between. The CDR3 sequence is 14 residues long. The CDR3 DNA reads as TGTGCCAGCAGTGAACAGGGTAGCAATCAGCCCCAGCATTTT. Its translation is CASSEQGSNQPQHF.

This chain joins TRBV5-8 and TRBJ2-1, with D perhaps matching TRBD1 or TRBD2 (7 bases each). CDR1 SGHTS and CDR2 YDEGEE come from the germline V gene. There are 16 residues in the CDR3. Trimming removed 2 bases at V and 3 bases at J, with 15 bases between. CDR3 amino acids: CASSLISGGVYNEQFF. The CDR3 region has the DNA TGTGCCAGCAGCTTAATATCAGGGGGGGTCTACAATGAGCAGTTCTTC. Based on the CDR3 plus reference TRBV5-8 and TRBJ2-1, the full variable domain is EAGVTQSPTHLIKTRGQQATLRCSPISGHTSVYWYQQALGLGLQFLLWYDEGEERNRGNFPPRFSGRQFPNYSSELNVNALELEDSALYLCASSLISGGVYNEQFFGPGTRLTVL.

The table lists this clonotype with a few counts. This rearrangement joins TRBV24-1 to TRBJ1-1, with D possibly being TRBD1 (5 bases). The V gene lost 7 bases and the J gene lost 3 bases, with 17 bases spanning the gap. CDR1 is KGHDR, CDR2 SFDVKD, per germline. The CDR3 is made up of 15 amino acids. The CDR3 loop reads CATSGYRQGHTEAFF. The CDR3 DNA is TGTGCCACCAGCGGGTATAGGCAGGGACACACTGAAGCTTTCTTT.

This sequence joins TRBV12-3 or TRBV12-4 and TRBJ2-3; 7 bases align to TRBD2. The CDR3 consists of 16 residues. V dropped 6 bases and J dropped 2; count of bases not matched to a gene: 11. DNA of the CDR3: TGTGCCAGCAGGGACGACCGGCGGGAGTACACAGATACGCAGTATTTT. Translated, it gives CASRDDRREYTDTQYF.